This section outlines one T cell receptor beta chain sequence together with its context. Its specificity is unknown. Germline-derived CDR1 and CDR2 are ENHRY and SYGVKD. This CDR3 contains 16 residues. Trimming took off 5 bases at V and 1 base at J, with 16 bases between the two ends. The data originate from a study of cytomegalovirus exposure and HLA in healthy donors. General study points: In a later analysis, across HLA loci, associated TCR counts were highest for DRB1, lowest for HLA-C. The study recorded over 150 TCR beta chains that were cytomegalovirus-associated. A later analysis reportedly found fewer N-insertions in an Asian-associated ancestry cluster than the roughly 700-donor mean.

60 Vbeta and 13 Jbeta primers were used in PCR. Method: immunoSEQ multiplex PCR; TCRdb's copy keeps in-frame clones and lacks some. The sample contains some 220,000 clones, 82% of which appear only once. This receptor was taken from a woman aged 40 to 50 in good health and CMV-seronegative. The sequencing input was PBMCs. The V call is TRBV10-3, the J call TRBJ2-3, with D unresolved. The CDR3 region is CAISWSLTSGTDTQYF. CDR3 in DNA: TGTGCCATCAGTTGGTCTCTCACTTCTGGCACAGATACGCAGTATTTT.